This T cell receptor beta chain derives from a study of blood T cell repertoires in COVID-19. About the study: The samples span acute and convalescent COVID-19 from the United States, Italy and Spain. The cDNA or gDNA used as material had been derived from T cells, B-cell-depleted T cells, or PBMCs.

As processed by the authors: Researchers report that nucleated cell counts were estimated from reference gene primer amplification. Measured with immunoSEQ multiplex PCR; TCRdb has only the in-frame clones, and not every one. V and J calls and clone size are copied from that table; D and trimming were computed from the DNA. The table includes about 83,000 clones, 70% to 90% detected once. Trimming removed 0 bases at V and 7 bases at J, with 13 bases between. Germline V gives CDR1 SGDLS, CDR2 YYNGEE. This CDR3 region has 14 residues. The chain uses TRBV9 and TRBJ1-2, with a possible D match to TRBD1 (6 bases). This sequence originates from a woman older than 75 in a cohort sampled during active or convalescent COVID-19. The sample consisted of peripheral blood. CDR3 sequence: CASSVDRVDGGYTF. The DNA for the CDR3 is TGTGCCAGCAGCGTAGACAGGGTAGATGGTGGCTACACCTTC.